A selection of T cell receptor beta chains follows, all from one sample in a study of T cells after yellow fever vaccination. MiXCR, run by TCRdb on the 5' RACE reads, gives a single entry per CDR3 protein. This sample has 100,000 to 150,000 distinct CDR3 sequences, with 8.9% found just once. Source: CD8+ T cells sorted from PBMCs, taken on the day of the yellow fever booster vaccination. These TCRs come from a man aged 18 to 29 who received the YFV17D yellow fever vaccine. Both conserved end residues are part of each CDR3. Fields, in order: CDR3 length, J gene, V gene, D gene, clone size, CDR3 DNA, CDR3 protein. The D gene is left open where the match is weak. Clone size is shown for a subset of rows, as once, few, many or a class of expanded clone.

16	TRBJ1-1	TRBV4-1	TRBD1	many	TGCGCCAGCAGCCCGGGACAGGGTGTGGAGGACACTGAAGCTTTCTTT	CASSPGQGVEDTEAFF
16	TRBJ2-1	TRBV4-1	.	.	TGCGCCAGCAGCCACCCGGCATCTCCCCTGGAAAATGAGCAGTTCTTC	CASSHPASPLENEQFF
15	TRBJ2-7	TRBV4-2	.	.	TGTGCCAGCAGCCCAGGCCCTAGGGCCTCCTCCGAGCAGTACTTC	CASSPGPRASSEQYF
14	TRBJ1-1	TRBV29-1	.	many	TGCAGCGTTGATCAAAGCGAGGTGTGGCCTGAAGCTTTCTTT	CSVDQSEVWPEAFF
14	TRBJ2-7	TRBV9	TRBD2	many	TGTGCCAGCAGCGTAGGCGGGGAGGGCTACGAGCAGTACTTC	CASSVGGEGYEQYF
13	TRBJ2-6	TRBV12-3/TRBV12-4	.	many	TGTGCCAGCAGTTTCTCTGGGGCCAACGTCCTGACTTTC	CASSFSGANVLTF
15	TRBJ2-1	TRBV19	.	few	TGTGCCAGTACCACCTCTAGCTCGGGGCCCAATGAGCAGTTCTTC	CASTTSSSGPNEQFF
16	TRBJ1-1	TRBV4-1	.	few	TGCGCCAGCAGCCAAGTGTATAGAGAGGGAGTAACTGAAGCTTTCTTT	CASSQVYREGVTEAFF
15	TRBJ2-5	TRBV9	TRBD1	.	TGTGCCAGCAGCGTAGGGGGACAGCGAATGGAGACCCAGTACTTC	CASSVGGQRMETQYF
14	TRBJ1-1	TRBV6-5	TRBD1	.	TGTGCCAGCAGTTCGGACAGGCTCAGTCTAGAAGCTTTCTTT	CASSSDRLSLEAFF
12	TRBJ2-7	TRBV7-9	.	few	TGTGCCAGCAGCTTACACCGGGACGAGCAGTACTTC	CASSLHRDEQYF
14	TRBJ2-1	TRBV5-1	.	few	TGCGCCAGCAGCTCAGGACTACAGGGAAATGAGCAGTTCTTC	CASSSGLQGNEQFF
15	TRBJ1-5	TRBV12-3/TRBV12-4	.	few	TGTGCCAGCAGTCCCGGAGAGGCGGGCAATCAGCCCCAGCATTTT	CASSPGEAGNQPQHF
16	TRBJ2-6	TRBV4-3	.	.	TGCGCCAGCAGCCAAGTTTCCGGATCTGGGGCCAACGTCCTGACTTTC	CASSQVSGSGANVLTF
16	TRBJ1-2	TRBV7-9	.	.	TGTGCCAGCAGCCCCTCCCTTGGGGAAGCTAACTATGGCTACACCTTC	CASSPSLGEANYGYTF